Each of the 20 T cell receptor beta chains below was sequenced from the same sample in a study of early T cells in non-severe SARS-CoV-2 infection. Using its own MiXCR run on the 5' RACE reads, TCRdb lists one record per CDR3 protein. Here the sample spans 75,000 to 100,000 distinct CDR3 sequences, roughly 17% being singletons. The sample taken for sequencing was whole blood. The receptors here all came from an adult who was a healthcare worker with PCR-confirmed SARS-CoV-2 infection or an uninfected control (not recorded which).

The genes are TRBV29-1 and TRBJ2-6; tentatively, D is TRBD2 (6 bases). Germline V gives CDR1 SQVTM, CDR2 ANQGSEA. This CDR3 is 14 amino acids long. The V and J ends lost 7 bases and 3 bases respectively, with 13 bases between them. CDR3 residues: CSAEEGYGANVLTF. The DNA of the CDR3 is TGCAGCGCCGAGGAGGGGTATGGGGCCAACGTCCTGACTTTC.

As for this clonotype: At one boundary the junction diverges from the germline segment, which might be a read error. This chain's CDR3 is CASSLAGPSSYVQYF. The CDR3, as DNA: TGTGCCAGCAGCTTGGCCGGGCCCAGCTCCTACGTGCAGTACTTC. The chain joins TRBV7-2 to TRBJ2-7; no clear D. CDR3 size: 15 residues. Germline V gene lookup returns CDR1 SGHTA and CDR2 FQGNSA.

This clonotype was seen repeatedly, ten times or more. CDR3 region: CASSSGHSLAKNIQYF. The DNA for the CDR3 is TGTGCCAGCAGTTCGGGACATTCCCTAGCCAAAAACATTCAGTACTTC. The chain employs TRBV28 and TRBJ2-4, with D tentatively TRBD1 (6 bases). Germline V CDR1 and CDR2: MDHEN, SYDVKM. The CDR3 covers 16 residues. Trimming shortened V by 4 bases and J by 0 bases, and 13 bases separated the two germline ends.

The rearrangement links TRBV7-2 to TRBJ2-5; a possible D gene is TRBD1 (6 bases). Germline loops: CDR1 SGHTA, CDR2 FQGNSA. This CDR3 has 15 amino acids. V was clipped by 4 bases and J by 2 bases, with 14 bases between them. CDR3: CASSSRLTGQETQYF. Here the CDR3 DNA reads TGTGCCAGCAGCTCCAGATTGACAGGTCAAGAGACCCAGTACTTC.

J is TRBJ2-1 and V is TRBV12-3 or TRBV12-4; D remains ambiguous. V lost 1 base, J lost 7 bases, and 11 bases lay in between. The length of the CDR3 is 14 residues. The CDR3 here is CASSLEGSSNEQFF. The CDR3 bases are TGTGCCAGCAGTTTAGAAGGATCGTCTAATGAGCAGTTCTTC.

This clonotype was detected only a few times. The rearrangement joins TRBV10-1 to TRBJ2-1; 7 nucleotides agree with TRBD2. This CDR3 contains 18 residues. J gave up 2 bases and V 4 bases, and 14 bases lay outside the gene matches. CDR1 is WNHNN and CDR2 is SYGVQD in the germline V gene (reference sequence). CDR3 sequence: CASSGAGEGKKPYNEQFF. The CDR3 DNA reads TGCGCCAGCAGTGGGGCGGGAGAGGGGAAAAAACCCTACAATGAGCAGTTCTTC.

This chain connects TRBV2 to TRBJ1-1, with D possibly TRBD1 on 6 matching bases. Germline CDR1 and CDR2: SNHLY and FYNNEI. The CDR3 extends over 15 amino acids. V gave up 6 bases and J gave up 8 bases, with 22 bases separating them. The CDR3 nucleotides read TGTGCCAGCAGGGGGGCGGGACACAGAACAGCCGAAGCTTTCTTT. Protein product: CASRGAGHRTAEAFF.

This clonotype was counted a few times. The chain links TRBV7-2 to TRBJ1-6; no definite D call. The ends were cut back, 6 bases at V and 7 bases at J, with 10 bases in the middle. Germline loops: CDR1 SGHTA, CDR2 FQGNSA. This CDR3 comprises 13 residues. DNA for the CDR3: TGTGCCAGCAGTTTTTGGCCAAATTCACCCCTCCACTTT. This codes for CASSFWPNSPLHF.

This clonotype was seen a few times. V is TRBV6-2 or TRBV6-3 and J is TRBJ1-2, with a possible D match to TRBD1 (5 bases). V gave up 0 bases and J gave up 2 bases, with 10 bases separating them. Germline CDR1 reads MNHEY; CDR2 reads SVGEGT. The CDR3 has 15 residues. CDR3 coding DNA: TGTGCCAGCAGTTACTCGGAGACAGCGAACTATGGCTACACCTTC. Translated, it gives CASSYSETANYGYTF.

The V gene is TRBV27, the J gene TRBJ1-4; D perhaps matches TRBD1 (5 bases). Deletions cut 2 bases from V and 7 bases from J, with 14 bases between. Germline CDR1 is MNHEY and CDR2 is SMNVEV (reference sequence). CDR3 length: 15 amino acids. The CDR3 sequence: CASSLGGFLSEKLFF. DNA of the CDR3: TGTGCCAGCAGTTTAGGGGGATTCCTTAGTGAAAAACTGTTTTTT.

The chain uses TRBV4-1 and TRBJ2-1, with D uncertain. The V gene lost 1 base and the J gene lost 7 bases, with 14 bases spanning the gap. Germline CDR1 MGHRA, CDR2 YSYEKL. CDR3 length equals 15 residues. CDR3 in DNA: TGCGCCAGCAGCCAAGGAGTTGAGGTCCGGAATGAGCAGTTCTTC. It encodes CASSQGVEVRNEQFF.

This clonotype was seen at least ten times. The chain carries TRBV11-2 and TRBJ1-6; D is perhaps TRBD1 (5 bases). The CDR3 contains 17 residues. The germline V gene has CDR1 SGHAT and CDR2 FQNNGV. Trimming took off 1 base at V and 7 bases at J, with 17 bases between the two ends. The CDR3 here is CASSLGRGSPRNSPLHF. The CDR3 DNA sequence: TGTGCCAGCAGCTTAGGCCGGGGGAGTCCGAGGAATTCACCCCTCCACTTT.

This rearrangement joins TRBV12-3 or TRBV12-4 to TRBJ1-5; 7 bases are shared with TRBD1. This CDR3 comprises 14 residues. Germline trimming cut 6 bases from V and 4 bases from J; bases unmatched to any gene: 6. The CDR3 DNA is TGTGCCAGCAGCACTGGGACAGCTAATCAGCCCCAGCATTTT. Its translation is CASSTGTANQPQHF.

This chain uses TRBV29-1 with TRBJ2-7; no definite D call. The CDR3 extends over 13 amino acids. Trimming removed 0 bases at V and 12 bases at J, with 18 bases between. Germline V gene sequence: CDR1 SQVTM, CDR2 ANQGSEA. The CDR3 sequence: CSVEEGGRLDRYF. Here the CDR3 DNA reads TGCAGCGTTGAAGAAGGCGGCCGGTTAGATCGGTACTTC.

This chain connects TRBV29-1 to TRBJ2-4, with D uncertain. The CDR3 runs 13 residues. From germline, CDR1 is SQVTM and CDR2 ANQGSEA. V lost 6 bases and J 8 bases, leaving 17 bases between the germline ends. The CDR3 DNA is TGCAGCGTGATATATGAACCTGTGTACATTCAGTACTTC. This encodes CSVIYEPVYIQYF.

For this clonotype: One end of the junction is discordant with germline, which a read error may explain. This chain links TRBV27 with TRBJ1-6, with 7 bases lining up with TRBD1. Germline V gene data show CDR1 as MNHEY and CDR2 as SMNVEV (reference sequence). The CDR3 has 13 amino acids. CDR3 region: CAVAGGYNSPIHF. The CDR3 nucleotides are TGTGCCGTAGCAGGGGGGTATAATTCACCCATCCACTTT.

The chain links TRBV6-2 or TRBV6-3 to TRBJ2-2; D might be TRBD1 or TRBD2, each matching 5 bases. The CDR3 length is 16 residues. The germline V gene encodes CDR1 MNHEY and CDR2 SVGEGT. Deletions cut 0 bases from V and 2 bases from J, with 10 bases between. The CDR3, as DNA: TGTGCCAGCAGTTACTCGAGAGGGGTTAACACCGGGGAGCTGTTTTTT. Translating gives CASSYSRGVNTGELFF.

Only a few counts were recorded for this clonotype. The J gene is TRBJ1-4, the V gene TRBV6-2 or TRBV6-3; D unclear. CDR1 and CDR2 (germline): MNHEY, SVGEGT. This CDR3 has 18 amino acids. With 0 bases removed from V and 2 bases from J, the gap between germline ends came to 16 bases. The CDR3 DNA sequence: TGTGCCAGCAGTTACTCGATCGCCGGTCTCGGGACTAATGAAAAACTGTTTTTT. It encodes CASSYSIAGLGTNEKLFF.

This clonotype has at least ten counts. The chain has TRBV5-5 and TRBJ2-1; D is unresolved. Germline V lookup: CDR1 SGHKS, CDR2 YYEKEE (reference sequence). The CDR3 has 12 residues. V dropped 3 bases and J dropped 6 bases, with 7 bases sitting between them. This CDR3 reads CASSWTTNEQFF. CDR3 DNA sequence: TGTGCCAGCAGCTGGACCACCAATGAGCAGTTCTTC.

There are a few counts of this clonotype. This chain connects TRBV14 to TRBJ2-1; unclear D gene. Germline V gives CDR1 SGHDN, CDR2 FVKESK. The CDR3 loop spans 13 amino acids. Trimming pared 0 bases from V and 6 bases from J, leaving 6 bases between. The CDR3 loop is CASSQDRGNEQFF. The CDR3 region has the DNA TGTGCCAGCAGCCAAGATAGAGGCAATGAGCAGTTCTTC.